This T cell receptor (beta chain) was observed in a study of cytomegalovirus exposure and HLA in healthy donors. CDR1 is SQVTM, CDR2 ANQGSEA, per germline. The CDR3 is 11 amino acids. Germline trimming cut 7 bases from V and 8 bases from J; bases unmatched to any gene: 3. Note on this clone: Its antigen is undetermined.

PCR amplification relied on 60 Vbeta primers (plus 13 Jbeta primers). Measured with immunoSEQ multiplex PCR; TCRdb has only the in-frame clones, and not every one. In the table there are around 130,000 clones, around 75% of which are singletons. Study-wide results and caveats: No immune exposure information besides CMV serostatus was available.

This clonotype was sampled from a young man in good health and CMV-seronegative. The V call is TRBV29-1, the J call TRBJ1-1, with 11 nucleotides matching TRBD1. Sequencing was carried out using PBMCs. Written as DNA, the CDR3 is TGCAGCGAAGGGACAGGGGGGGAAGCTTTCTTT. Translated, it gives CSEGTGGEAFF.